These T cell receptor beta chains were read from a single sample in a study of blood T cell repertoires in COVID-19. Measured with immunoSEQ multiplex PCR; TCRdb has only the in-frame clones, and not every one. The sample contains around 170,000 clones, over 80% of which appear only once. The sequenced material came from peripheral blood. Every receptor here comes from an older woman with acute or convalescent COVID-19. Both conserved end residues are part of each CDR3. Each record gives: D gene, clone size, J gene, V gene, CDR3 protein, CDR3 DNA. D genes are given only for firm matches. Clone size is stated in some rows and not others, as once, few, many or a class when expanded.

d_gene: TRBD2; abundance: .; j_gene: TRBJ2-1; v_gene: TRBV7-7; CDR3aa: CASARGTSGYNEQFF; CDR3nt: TGTGCTAGCGCCCGGGGGACTAGCGGTTACAATGAGCAGTTCTTC
d_gene: TRBD1; abundance: once; j_gene: TRBJ2-1; v_gene: TRBV6-5; CDR3aa: CASSDRGLGVNEQFF; CDR3nt: TGTGCCAGCAGCGACAGGGGGCTCGGGGTCAATGAGCAGTTCTTC
d_gene: .; abundance: .; j_gene: TRBJ1-1; v_gene: TRBV5-3; CDR3aa: CARSCGGCIEAFF; CDR3nt: TGTGCCAGAAGTTGCGGTGGTTGTATTGAAGCTTTCTTT
d_gene: .; abundance: .; j_gene: TRBJ2-1; v_gene: TRBV6-5; CDR3aa: CATIRRNEQFF; CDR3nt: TGTGCCACCATTCGGAGGAATGAGCAGTTCTTC
d_gene: .; abundance: once; j_gene: TRBJ1-1; v_gene: TRBV4-3; CDR3aa: CASSRVVNTEAFF; CDR3nt: TGCGCCAGCAGCCGAGTAGTGAACACTGAAGCTTTCTTT
d_gene: .; abundance: .; j_gene: TRBJ1-4; v_gene: TRBV6-5; CDR3aa: CASSYEKNEKLFF; CDR3nt: TGTGCCAGCAGTTACGAGAAAAATGAAAAACTGTTTTTT
d_gene: TRBD1; abundance: .; j_gene: TRBJ2-7; v_gene: TRBV6-5; CDR3aa: CASNSGQGYEQYF; CDR3nt: TGTGCCAGCAATTCAGGACAGGGCTACGAGCAGTACTTC
d_gene: TRBD2; abundance: .; j_gene: TRBJ2-1; v_gene: TRBV30; CDR3aa: CAWSLLAGGPRIF; CDR3nt: TGTGCCTGGAGTCTACTAGCGGGGGGGCCTAGGATCTTC
d_gene: .; abundance: .; j_gene: TRBJ1-2; v_gene: TRBV12-3/TRBV12-4; CDR3aa: CASNPGWNYGYTF; CDR3nt: TGTGCCAGCAACCCAGGGTGGAACTATGGCTACACCTTC
d_gene: .; abundance: .; j_gene: TRBJ1-1; v_gene: TRBV6-2/TRBV6-3; CDR3aa: CASRPSGNTEAFF; CDR3nt: TGTGCCAGCAGGCCTTCGGGGAACACTGAAGCTTTCTTT
d_gene: TRBD2; abundance: .; j_gene: TRBJ2-5; v_gene: TRBV6-2/TRBV6-3; CDR3aa: CASSYLAGGPQETQYF; CDR3nt: TGTGCCAGCAGTTACTTGGCGGGGGGCCCGCAAGAGACCCAGTACTTC
d_gene: .; abundance: .; j_gene: TRBJ1-4; v_gene: TRBV6-5; CDR3aa: CASSYVGGTPGEKLFF; CDR3nt: TGTGCCAGCAGTTACGTCGGGGGGACCCCTGGGGAAAAACTGTTTTTT
d_gene: .; abundance: .; j_gene: TRBJ2-4; v_gene: TRBV6-1; CDR3aa: CASSVAGQGGGLAKNIQYF; CDR3nt: TGTGCCAGCAGTGTAGCGGGACAGGGTGGGGGCTTAGCCAAAAACATTCAGTACTTC
d_gene: .; abundance: few; j_gene: TRBJ2-4; v_gene: TRBV6-2/TRBV6-3; CDR3aa: CASTPEARVLKNIQYF; CDR3nt: TGTGCCAGCACCCCGGAGGCCCGGGTACTCAAAAACATTCAGTACTTC
d_gene: TRBD1; abundance: .; j_gene: TRBJ2-1; v_gene: TRBV7-2; CDR3aa: CASSLDRGSYNEQFF; CDR3nt: TGTGCCAGCAGCTTAGACAGGGGGTCCTACAATGAGCAGTTCTTC
d_gene: .; abundance: .; j_gene: TRBJ1-1; v_gene: TRBV18; CDR3aa: CASSLPWRTEAFF; CDR3nt: TGTGCCAGCTCACTACCATGGCGGACTGAAGCTTTCTTT
d_gene: .; abundance: .; j_gene: TRBJ1-1; v_gene: TRBV2; CDR3aa: CASSGLWRGMNTEAFF; CDR3nt: TGTGCCAGCAGTGGACTTTGGCGGGGCATGAACACTGAAGCTTTCTTT
d_gene: TRBD1; abundance: .; j_gene: TRBJ1-4; v_gene: TRBV5-8; CDR3aa: CASSFDRGIGATGF; CDR3nt: TGTGCCAGCAGCTTTGACAGGGGGATAGGGGCTACGGGTTTT
d_gene: .; abundance: .; j_gene: TRBJ1-3; v_gene: TRBV7-2; CDR3aa: CASSRDYSGNTIYF; CDR3nt: TGTGCCAGCTCCAGGGACTACTCTGGAAACACCATATATTTT
d_gene: TRBD1; abundance: .; j_gene: TRBJ2-5; v_gene: TRBV19; CDR3aa: CASSMDRVETQYF; CDR3nt: TGTGCCAGTAGTATGGACAGGGTGGAGACCCAGTACTTC
d_gene: .; abundance: once; j_gene: TRBJ2-3; v_gene: TRBV2; CDR3aa: CASRGGPSTDTQYF; CDR3nt: TGTGCCAGCAGGGGGGGGCCTAGCACAGATACGCAGTATTTT
d_gene: TRBD1; abundance: .; j_gene: TRBJ1-1; v_gene: TRBV2; CDR3aa: CASSEDRVNTEAFF; CDR3nt: TGTGCCAGCAGTGAGGACAGGGTGAACACTGAAGCTTTCTTT
d_gene: TRBD1; abundance: .; j_gene: TRBJ1-4; v_gene: TRBV19; CDR3aa: CASRAGTGANEKLFF; CDR3nt: TGTGCCAGTAGAGCCGGGACAGGGGCTAATGAAAAACTGTTTTTT